The rows below give T cell receptor beta chains drawn from one sample of a study of T-cell memory formation after mild COVID-19. Each CDR3 protein is one row after TCRdb ran MiXCR on the 5' RACE reads. The sample holds 500,000 to 550,000 distinct CDR3 sequences, around 21% seen once. Sequences were obtained from PBMCs or a T cell subset sorted from them (not recorded which). The receptor set was obtained from an adult woman who had mild COVID-19 (a few samples of this study predate the infection). Cell type and time point are not known. Both conserved end residues are part of each CDR3. A D gene is named only where the DNA matches it firmly. Clone size, where shown, is once, few, many, or a class for clones that have expanded.

j_gene: TRBJ2-1; v_gene: TRBV14; d_gene: TRBD2; abundance: -; CDR3nt: TGTGCCAGCAGCCAGGCGGGGGGAGCCTCCTACAATGAGCAGTTCTTC; CDR3aa: CASSQAGGASYNEQFF
j_gene: TRBJ1-1; v_gene: TRBV11-3; d_gene: -; abundance: many; CDR3nt: TGTGCCAGCAGCTTATTTGACACTGAAGCTTTCTTT; CDR3aa: CASSLFDTEAFF
j_gene: TRBJ2-7; v_gene: TRBV7-2; d_gene: TRBD1; abundance: few; CDR3nt: TGTGCCAGCAGCTTTGGAGACAGGGGACACTACGAGCAGTACTTC; CDR3aa: CASSFGDRGHYEQYF
j_gene: TRBJ2-1; v_gene: TRBV2; d_gene: -; abundance: few; CDR3nt: TGTGCCAGCAAACAGGGAGTTATGTACAATGAGCAGTTCTTC; CDR3aa: CASKQGVMYNEQFF
j_gene: TRBJ2-3; v_gene: TRBV20-1; d_gene: TRBD2; abundance: few; CDR3nt: TGCAGTGCCACGACTAGCGGGAGCACAGATACGCAGTATTTT; CDR3aa: CSATTSGSTDTQYF
j_gene: TRBJ2-3; v_gene: TRBV6-1; d_gene: TRBD2; abundance: -; CDR3nt: TGTGCCAGCAGGGAGCGGGGGGCAGATACGCAGTATTTT; CDR3aa: CASRERGADTQYF
j_gene: TRBJ2-3; v_gene: TRBV7-2; d_gene: -; abundance: -; CDR3nt: TGTGCCAGCAGCTTACGCACACTTGGGGCAGATACGCAGTATTTT; CDR3aa: CASSLRTLGADTQYF
j_gene: TRBJ2-2; v_gene: TRBV5-1; d_gene: -; abundance: many; CDR3nt: TGTGCCAGCAGCTTAGCGGAGGGAACCGGGGAGCTGTTTTTT; CDR3aa: CASSLAEGTGELFF
j_gene: TRBJ2-2; v_gene: TRBV5-1; d_gene: TRBD1; abundance: few; CDR3nt: TGCGCCAGCAGCTTACGACAGGGGGCGGTCGGGGAGCTGTTTTTT; CDR3aa: CASSLRQGAVGELFF
j_gene: TRBJ2-1; v_gene: TRBV19; d_gene: -; abundance: -; CDR3nt: TGTGCCAGTAGTATAACCGGGATCAATGAGCAGTTCTTC; CDR3aa: CASSITGINEQFF
j_gene: TRBJ2-4; v_gene: TRBV21-1; d_gene: -; abundance: few; CDR3nt: TGTGCCAGCAGCAAAGATCTTACAGGGGCGAACATTCAGTACTTC; CDR3aa: CASSKDLTGANIQYF
j_gene: TRBJ1-1; v_gene: TRBV9; d_gene: -; abundance: few; CDR3nt: TGTGCCAGCAGCGTAGCGACAGGCATAAACACTGAAGCTTTCTTT; CDR3aa: CASSVATGINTEAFF
j_gene: TRBJ1-2; v_gene: TRBV3-1; d_gene: -; abundance: -; CDR3nt: TGTGCCAGCAGCGCGGCTAACTATGGCTACACCTTC; CDR3aa: CASSAANYGYTF
j_gene: TRBJ1-2; v_gene: TRBV5-5; d_gene: -; abundance: few; CDR3nt: TGTGCCAGCAGCGGCTCTAACTATGGCTACACCTTC; CDR3aa: CASSGSNYGYTF
j_gene: TRBJ2-1; v_gene: TRBV9; d_gene: -; abundance: few; CDR3nt: TGTGCCAGCAGCGTAGATCCAGGGACCAGCCACGGGGGTGAGCAGTTCTTC; CDR3aa: CASSVDPGTSHGGEQFF
j_gene: TRBJ2-2; v_gene: TRBV12-3/TRBV12-4; d_gene: TRBD2; abundance: few; CDR3nt: TGTGCCAGCAGAATTAGCGGGAGGGTAACCGGGGAGCTGTTTTTT; CDR3aa: CASRISGRVTGELFF
j_gene: TRBJ1-1; v_gene: TRBV7-2; d_gene: -; abundance: -; CDR3nt: TGTGCCAGCAGAGTCTTGGGGATAAAACGGGGGACTGAAGCTTTCTTT; CDR3aa: CASRVLGIKRGTEAFF
j_gene: TRBJ2-3; v_gene: TRBV5-1; d_gene: TRBD2; abundance: -; CDR3nt: TGCGCCAGCAGCTTGGTGACTAGCGGGAGTGGCACAGATACGCAGTATTTT; CDR3aa: CASSLVTSGSGTDTQYF
j_gene: TRBJ2-7; v_gene: TRBV7-9; d_gene: -; abundance: -; CDR3nt: TGTGCCAGCAGCTTGAATCTCTACAGCTACGAGCAGTACTTC; CDR3aa: CASSLNLYSYEQYF
j_gene: TRBJ1-4; v_gene: TRBV7-6; d_gene: TRBD1; abundance: -; CDR3nt: TGTGCCAGCAGCCCAGGGACAGGGATGTTTGAAAAACTGTTTTTT; CDR3aa: CASSPGTGMFEKLFF
j_gene: TRBJ1-2; v_gene: TRBV12-3/TRBV12-4; d_gene: -; abundance: -; CDR3nt: TGTGCCAGCAGTTTTCTCCTCTATGGCTACACCTTC; CDR3aa: CASSFLLYGYTF
j_gene: TRBJ2-7; v_gene: TRBV19; d_gene: -; abundance: few; CDR3nt: TGTGCCAGTAGCCCCAGTGGGGACAAGGACGAGCAGTACTTC; CDR3aa: CASSPSGDKDEQYF
j_gene: TRBJ2-5; v_gene: TRBV7-2; d_gene: -; abundance: many; CDR3nt: TGTGCCAGCAGCCAGACAGAAGAGACCCAGTACTTC; CDR3aa: CASSQTEETQYF
j_gene: TRBJ2-6; v_gene: TRBV19; d_gene: TRBD1; abundance: -; CDR3nt: TGTGCCAGTAGTAGAGGACAGGGGGGGTCTGGGGCCAACGTCCTGACTTTC; CDR3aa: CASSRGQGGSGANVLTF
j_gene: TRBJ2-1; v_gene: TRBV6-1; d_gene: TRBD2; abundance: -; CDR3nt: TGTGCCAGCAGTGAAGCCGGGACCCGGGAGGAGTTCTTC; CDR3aa: CASSEAGTREEFF
j_gene: TRBJ2-2; v_gene: TRBV7-3; d_gene: TRBD2; abundance: few; CDR3nt: TGTGCCAGCAGGGACGCTGGCGGGAGGGCCGGGGAGCTGTTTTTT; CDR3aa: CASRDAGGRAGELFF
j_gene: TRBJ2-7; v_gene: TRBV7-9; d_gene: TRBD1; abundance: -; CDR3nt: TGTGCCAGCAGCCGGACAGGGGCCCCCTACGAGCAGTACTTC; CDR3aa: CASSRTGAPYEQYF
j_gene: TRBJ1-6; v_gene: TRBV4-2; d_gene: -; abundance: -; CDR3nt: TGTGCCAGCAGCCAAGAACGGAGCTCCTATAATTCACCCCTCCACTTT; CDR3aa: CASSQERSSYNSPLHF
j_gene: TRBJ2-1; v_gene: TRBV7-2; d_gene: -; abundance: many; CDR3nt: TGTGCCAGCAGCTCCCCAGGGGCAGGGTATGGGGGGAGCTCCTACAATGAGCAGTTCTTC; CDR3aa: CASSSPGAGYGGSSYNEQFF
j_gene: TRBJ2-2; v_gene: TRBV10-3; d_gene: TRBD1; abundance: -; CDR3nt: TGTGCCATCGGTCAGACAGGGGGCACCGGGGAGCTGTTTTTT; CDR3aa: CAIGQTGGTGELFF
j_gene: TRBJ2-1; v_gene: TRBV18; d_gene: -; abundance: -; CDR3nt: TGTGCCAGCTCACCACCGACGGTCAGCTCCTACAATGAGCAGTTCTTC; CDR3aa: CASSPPTVSSYNEQFF
j_gene: TRBJ1-5; v_gene: TRBV3-1; d_gene: -; abundance: -; CDR3nt: TGTGCCAGCAGCCAAGTGCAGGGGTTGCCCCAGCATTTT; CDR3aa: CASSQVQGLPQHF
j_gene: TRBJ2-3; v_gene: TRBV7-8; d_gene: TRBD2; abundance: -; CDR3nt: TGTGCCAGCAGCTCAAGCGGGGGCAGAGATACGCAGTATTTT; CDR3aa: CASSSSGGRDTQYF
j_gene: TRBJ2-3; v_gene: TRBV18; d_gene: -; abundance: few; CDR3nt: TGTGCCAGCTCACAAGCCGATCGGAGGACAGATACGCAGTATTTT; CDR3aa: CASSQADRRTDTQYF
j_gene: TRBJ2-1; v_gene: TRBV7-9; d_gene: TRBD1; abundance: many; CDR3nt: TGTGCCAGCAGCTCCGGACAGGGCAAGCAGTTCTTC; CDR3aa: CASSSGQGKQFF
j_gene: TRBJ1-1; v_gene: TRBV12-3/TRBV12-4; d_gene: TRBD1; abundance: -; CDR3nt: TGTGCCAGCAGTCAACAGGGGGTTAGGACTGAAGCTTTCTTT; CDR3aa: CASSQQGVRTEAFF
j_gene: TRBJ1-3; v_gene: TRBV3-1; d_gene: TRBD1; abundance: few; CDR3nt: TGTGCCAGCACGCGGGGACAGGGAAGAACTGGAAACACCATATATTTT; CDR3aa: CASTRGQGRTGNTIYF
j_gene: TRBJ1-4; v_gene: TRBV12-3/TRBV12-4; d_gene: TRBD1; abundance: few; CDR3nt: TGTGCCAGCAGTCCTCGGGACAGGGGTGAAAAACTGTTTTTT; CDR3aa: CASSPRDRGEKLFF
j_gene: TRBJ2-7; v_gene: TRBV7-6; d_gene: TRBD1; abundance: -; CDR3nt: TGTGCCAGCAGCTCGTTGGGACAGGGGGCTGGCGAGCAGTACTTC; CDR3aa: CASSSLGQGAGEQYF
j_gene: TRBJ2-5; v_gene: TRBV29-1; d_gene: TRBD1; abundance: -; CDR3nt: TGCAGCGCTGACAGGGTCTGGGAGACCAAGTACTTC; CDR3aa: CSADRVWETKYF
j_gene: TRBJ2-1; v_gene: TRBV20-1; d_gene: -; abundance: -; CDR3nt: TGCAGTGTCTCGGACTCCTACAATGAGCAGTTCTTC; CDR3aa: CSVSDSYNEQFF
j_gene: TRBJ1-2; v_gene: TRBV29-1; d_gene: -; abundance: -; CDR3nt: TGCAGCGTTGAAGGGACGGGGCCGAGGGCTGGCTATGGCTACACCTTC; CDR3aa: CSVEGTGPRAGYGYTF
j_gene: TRBJ2-1; v_gene: TRBV6-1; d_gene: TRBD1; abundance: -; CDR3nt: TGTGCCAGCAGTGACTTTGGGACAGGGGAACATGAGCAGTTCTTC; CDR3aa: CASSDFGTGEHEQFF
j_gene: TRBJ2-5; v_gene: TRBV5-8; d_gene: -; abundance: few; CDR3nt: TGTGCCAGCAGCTTGGTCGTGTTTCTGTCGACCCAGTACTTC; CDR3aa: CASSLVVFLSTQYF
j_gene: TRBJ1-1; v_gene: TRBV5-1; d_gene: -; abundance: -; CDR3nt: TGCGCCAGCAGCTTGGACAGATTTATGAACACTGAAGCTTTCTTT; CDR3aa: CASSLDRFMNTEAFF
j_gene: TRBJ1-3; v_gene: TRBV12-3/TRBV12-4; d_gene: -; abundance: few; CDR3nt: TGTGCCAGCAGTTTTGATGCGGTCTCTGGAAACACCATATATTTT; CDR3aa: CASSFDAVSGNTIYF
j_gene: TRBJ1-4; v_gene: TRBV5-1; d_gene: -; abundance: -; CDR3nt: TGCGCCAGCAGCTTGCGGGACGGAGATGAAAAACTGTTTTTT; CDR3aa: CASSLRDGDEKLFF